Shown below are 17 T cell receptor beta chains from a single sample sequenced in a study of T cells in Graves' hyperthyroidism and ophthalmopathy. RNA transcripts provided the source from which TCR beta CDR3 regions were amplified. HTBI primers were employed in a first-round RT-PCR of the TCR CDR3. TCRdb passed the multiplex PCR reads through MiXCR, listing each CDR3 protein once. The sample records 550,000 to 800,000 distinct CDR3 sequences, approximately 15% being singletons. Sequencing used blood. The receptors derive from a man aged 45-65 years with Graves' hyperthyroidism.

This clonotype was seen ten or more times. V and J are TRBV9 and TRBJ2-7; the D gene is possibly TRBD1 (6 bases). CDR1 and CDR2 (germline): SGDLS, YYNGEE. The CDR3 has 14 residues. Trimming took off 4 bases at V and 0 bases at J, with 11 bases between the two ends. The CDR3 coding sequence is TGTGCCAGCAGCCCATGGGACATCTCCTACGAGCAGTACTTC. Protein sequence: CASSPWDISYEQYF.

This clonotype was recorded at least ten times. The rearrangement uses TRBV6-1 and TRBJ1-5; possible D gene TRBD1, 5 bases. V dropped 1 base and J dropped 4 bases, with 20 bases sitting between them. The CDR3 is 18 residues long. Germline CDR1 MNHNS, CDR2 SASEGT. The CDR3 nucleotides read TGTGCCAGCAGTGAAGAGGGAGTACAGGCTGGCAGTAATCAGCCCCAGCATTTT. Translating gives CASSEEGVQAGSNQPQHF.

This clonotype has a handful of counts. V usage is TRBV7-9 and J usage is TRBJ2-2; no definite D call. Trimming pared 4 bases from V and 4 bases from J, leaving 10 bases between. CDR3 length equals 14 residues. Germline V CDR1 and CDR2: SEHNR, FQNEAQ (reference sequence). This chain's CDR3 is CASSSATFTGELFF. The DNA for the CDR3 is TGTGCCAGCAGCTCTGCGACGTTCACCGGGGAGCTGTTTTTT.

This clonotype turned up a few times. Here the CDR3 reads CASSPLTGVWVGKNIQYF. Here the CDR3 DNA reads TGTGCCAGCAGTCCGCTGACAGGGGTTTGGGTGGGCAAAAACATTCAGTACTTC. The chain carries TRBV28 and TRBJ2-4; 8 bases map to TRBD1. Germline loops: CDR1 MDHEN, CDR2 SYDVKM. V gave up 5 bases and J gave up 3 bases; unmatched junction bases: 15. This CDR3 is built from 18 residues.

This clonotype was counted ten times or more. The genes are TRBV12-3 or TRBV12-4 and TRBJ2-7, with TRBD1 matching 9 bases. CDR3 length: 15 amino acids. The V segment lost 5 bases and the J segment 5 bases; nucleotides outside the gene matches: 10. The CDR3 spells CASSQMDRGSHEQYF. The CDR3 bases are TGTGCCAGCAGTCAAATGGACAGGGGTAGCCACGAGCAGTACTTC.

The CDR3 loop is CASSSTGAEVGELFF. CDR3 nucleotides: TGTGCCAGCAGTTCAACAGGGGCAGAGGTCGGGGAGCTGTTTTTT. The rearrangement uses TRBV7-9 and TRBJ2-2, with 7 bases that match TRBD1. The germline CDR1 and CDR2 sequences are SEHNR and FQNEAQ (reference sequence). The V and J ends lost 6 bases and 7 bases, in that order; junction bases with no gene match: 11. CDR3 length: 15 amino acids.

The DNA for the CDR3 is TGCGCCAGCAGCCAAGTCCCGACCTCAACCTACGAGCAGTACTTC. Its translation is CASSQVPTSTYEQYF. The rearrangement uses TRBV4-1 and TRBJ2-7; D uncertain. This CDR3 region has 15 residues. V was trimmed by 1 base and J by 2 bases, leaving 12 bases between them. Per germline, CDR1 MGHRA and CDR2 YSYEKL.

The rearrangement joins TRBV20-1 to TRBJ2-7; D remains ambiguous. V was shortened by 1 base and J by 8 bases, with 6 bases between the two germline ends. CDR3 length: 10 amino acids. Germline V gene sequence: CDR1 DFQATT, CDR2 SNEGSKA (reference sequence). CDR3: CSARAEQQYF. CDR3 DNA sequence: TGCAGTGCTAGAGCCGAACAGCAGTACTTC.

The chain has TRBV4-1 and TRBJ2-7; TRBD2 matches 12 bases. CDR1 MGHRA and CDR2 YSYEKL come from the germline V gene. Trimming took 0 bases from V and 9 from J; bases not matched to a gene: 9. The CDR3 is made up of 16 amino acids. The CDR3 DNA reads TGCGCCAGCAGCCAAGATGGGGCCCTAGCGGGAGGGCGGCAGTACTTC. It specifies CASSQDGALAGGRQYF.

This clonotype was observed a few times. The V and J genes are TRBV9 and TRBJ1-3, with a weak D call TRBD1 (5 bases). V dropped 3 bases and J dropped 0 bases, with 13 bases sitting between them. CDR3 size: 16 residues. The germline V gene has CDR1 SGDLS and CDR2 YYNGEE. The CDR3 DNA sequence: TGTGCCAGCAGCGCGGGGGGAACTACCTCTGGAAACACCATATATTTT. Translating gives CASSAGGTTSGNTIYF. Complete variable domain (other parts from reference TRBV9 and TRBJ1-3): DSGVTQTPKHLITATGQRVTLRCSPRSGDLSVYWYQQSLDQGLQFLIQYYNGEERAKGNILERFSAQQFPDLHSELNLSSLELGDSALYFCASSAGGTTSGNTIYFGEGSWLTVV.

This clonotype occurred many times. The rearrangement uses TRBV27 and TRBJ2-7, with 11 bases aligning to TRBD1. Unmatched junction bases numbered 3, after V lost 5 bases and J lost 3 bases. This CDR3 is built from 14 residues. CDR1 and CDR2 from the germline V gene are MNHEY and SMNVEV (reference sequence). The CDR3 DNA reads TGTGCCAGCAGTGGACAGGGGGCTCTCTACGAGCAGTACTTC. Amino acids: CASSGQGALYEQYF.

The chain joins TRBV10-2 to TRBJ1-3; D gene uncertain. This CDR3 comprises 15 residues. Germline loops: CDR1 WSHSY, CDR2 SAAADI. The V end lost 0 bases, the J end lost 7 bases, and 13 bases lay between the germline ends. In nucleotides, the CDR3 is TGCGCCAGCAGTGAGTCGGGCAGTAGCTGGAACACCATATATTTT. Translation: CASSESGSSWNTIYF.

At least ten counts were recorded for this clonotype. The chain combines TRBV6-2 or TRBV6-3 with TRBJ2-1; 16 bases fit TRBD2. This CDR3 is 15 amino acids long. Germline V gives CDR1 MNHEY, CDR2 SVGEGT. V gave up 5 bases and J gave up 10 bases; unmatched junction bases: 5. CDR3 sequence reads: CASSGTSGRAGEQFF. In DNA, the CDR3 is TGTGCCAGCAGTGGGACTAGCGGGAGGGCCGGAGAGCAGTTCTTC.

The rearrangement links TRBV20-1 to TRBJ2-3, with 8 bases aligning to TRBD2. Germline trimming cut 3 bases from V and 6 bases from J; bases unmatched to any gene: 11. Germline V gene sequence: CDR1 DFQATT, CDR2 SNEGSKA (reference sequence). CDR3 length equals 15 residues. This chain's CDR3 is CSASLREVIVDTQYF. The CDR3 nucleotides read TGCAGTGCTAGCTTGCGGGAGGTTATTGTTGATACGCAGTATTTT.

Many counts were recorded for this clonotype. The rearrangement joins TRBV10-2 to TRBJ2-6, with TRBD2 identical over 7 bases. The CDR3 is made up of 18 amino acids. Germline CDR1 WSHSY, CDR2 SAAADI. Trimming at V came to 9 bases and at J to 1 base, leaving 15 bases not matched to a gene. The CDR3 DNA reads TGCGCCAGATCGGTCGGCGGGAGCGGTGGGTCTGGGGCCAACGTCCTGACTTTC. Its translation: CARSVGGSGGSGANVLTF.

This clonotype was seen ten or more times. The chain links TRBV6-1 to TRBJ2-3; TRBD1 matches at 7 bases. Germline lookup yields CDR1 MNHNS and CDR2 SASEGT. The CDR3 spans 14 residues. V trimming: 6 bases; J trimming: 3 bases; junction bases outside the gene matches: 6. The chain's CDR3 is CASSRDRVTDTQYF. The CDR3 DNA reads TGTGCCAGCAGCAGAGACAGGGTGACAGATACGCAGTATTTT.

This clonotype was observed a few times. V is TRBV7-2 and J is TRBJ1-4; unclear D gene. The germline V gene encodes CDR1 SGHTA and CDR2 FQGNSA. The length of the CDR3 is 14 residues. V dropped 5 bases and J dropped 4 bases, with 11 bases sitting between them. In nucleotides, the CDR3 is TGTGCCAGCAGCCCAACGGTGGATAATGAAAAACTGTTTTTT. Translated: CASSPTVDNEKLFF.